One TCR beta chain is described in this entry. This clonotype was seen repeatedly, ten times or more. Its antigen specificity is not known. No clone much larger than this one lies a single base away; base qualities are absent. The library relied on RT-PCR. Sequenced on a NextSeq 550. TCRdb applied fastp at Q25 and MiXCR to the public reads, then kept only in-frame beta chains. Rows are combined by CDR3 protein, so each entry shows the most common genes and DNA. This sample lists about 87,000 distinct CDR3 sequences; 4% to 5% were detected once. The biggest ten clones account for 2.6% of the sample. These data belong to a study of patients and donors after allogeneic stem cell transplantation (dated by TCRdb to the early 2020s). The germline V gene specifies SGDLS as CDR1 and YYNGEE as CDR2. Reading from cysteine to phenylalanine, the CDR3 counts 14 amino acids. Here the CDR3 DNA is all that survives: 42 bases in frame from base 1. Deletion took 0 bases off V and 4 bases off J, with a span of 8 bases between the germline ends.

The rearranged segments are TRBV9 and TRBJ2-1; the D gene identity is not certain. The TCR comes from a human donor who was either an allogeneic HSCT recipient or a stem cell or donor lymphocyte infusion donor (not recorded which). It is not recorded whose cells these are; they may come from a transplant donor. The sequencing input was blood, either unsorted or a sorted T cell fraction (not recorded which). Here is the DNA: TGTGCCAGCAGCGTAGAATCTGGGTACAATGAGCAGTTCTTC. It specifies CASSVESGYNEQFF. Beyond the CDR3, the reference TRBV9 and TRBJ2-1 genes provide the residues; the full variable domain reads: DSGVTQTPKHLITATGQRVTLRCSPRSGDLSVYWYQQSLDQGLQFLIQYYNGEERAKGNILERFSAQQFPDLHSELNLSSLELGDSALYFCASSVESGYNEQFFGPGTRLTVL.